What follows is one TCR beta chain and its context. Antigen: not known. All donors participated as healthy donors of bone marrow. The sample is drawn from a study of cytomegalovirus exposure and HLA in healthy donors. Study information: A preliminary data release comprised approximately 85 million unique TCRs obtained from HLA-typed donors. Broader study findings: A few of the chains that were CMV-associated were confirmed in vitro to be specific for CMV antigens. At a 0.05 false discovery rate, a later analysis found approximately 17,000 TCR beta sequences to be associated with HLA alleles.

This PCR relied on a set of 60 Vbeta primers and 13 Jbeta primers. The table came from immunoSEQ multiplex PCR; TCRdb's copy has only in-frame clones and leaves some out. The sample consists of approximately 130,000 clones, roughly 79% of them appearing once. Sequenced input: PBMCs. The receptor was isolated from a young man in good health and CMV-seronegative.

CDR3 nucleotide sequence: TGTGCCAGCAGTTACTCGTTTAGGGGGGAGGGTGGCTACACCTTC. As protein: CASSYSFRGEGGYTF. The chain employs TRBV6-5 and TRBJ1-2, with D perhaps TRBD1 (6 bases). The CDR3 loop spans 15 amino acids. The V and J ends lost 0 bases and 7 bases respectively, with 15 bases between them. Germline V lookup: CDR1 MNHEY, CDR2 SVGAGI.